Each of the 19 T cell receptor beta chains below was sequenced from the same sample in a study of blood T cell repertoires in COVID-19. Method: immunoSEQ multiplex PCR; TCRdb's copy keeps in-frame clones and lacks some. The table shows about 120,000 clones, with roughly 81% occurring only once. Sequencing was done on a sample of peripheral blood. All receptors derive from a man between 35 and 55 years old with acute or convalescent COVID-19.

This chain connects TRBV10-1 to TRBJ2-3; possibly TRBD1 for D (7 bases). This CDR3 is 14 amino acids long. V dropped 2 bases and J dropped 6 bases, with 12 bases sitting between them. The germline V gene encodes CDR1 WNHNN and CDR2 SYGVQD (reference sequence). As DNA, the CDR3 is TGCGCCAGCAGTGAGGCAGGGGGGTCGGATACGCAGTATTTT. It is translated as CASSEAGGSDTQYF.

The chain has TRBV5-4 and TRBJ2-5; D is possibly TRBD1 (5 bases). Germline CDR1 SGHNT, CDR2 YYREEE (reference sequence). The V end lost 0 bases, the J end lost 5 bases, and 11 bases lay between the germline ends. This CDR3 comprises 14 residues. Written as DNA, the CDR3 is TGTGCCAGCAGCTTGGCCTCAGGGTGGGAGACCCAGTACTTC. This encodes CASSLASGWETQYF.

Here the CDR3 DNA reads TGCGCCAGCACGTCAGGGCGTGCCCCCTACGAGCAGTACTTC. Protein product: CASTSGRAPYEQYF. The chain employs TRBV5-1 and TRBJ2-7; a weak D match, TRBD1 (5 bases). Germline V gives CDR1 SGHRS, CDR2 YFSETQ. V was pared by 6 bases and J by 2 bases, with 15 bases between. The CDR3 is made up of 14 amino acids. The full variable domain, completed using reference TRBV5-1 and TRBJ2-7, is KAGVTQTPRYLIKTRGQQVTLSCSPISGHRSVSWYQQTPGQGLQFLFEYFSETQRNKGNFPGRFSGRQFSNSRSEMNVSTLELGDSALYLCASTSGRAPYEQYFGPGTRLTVT.

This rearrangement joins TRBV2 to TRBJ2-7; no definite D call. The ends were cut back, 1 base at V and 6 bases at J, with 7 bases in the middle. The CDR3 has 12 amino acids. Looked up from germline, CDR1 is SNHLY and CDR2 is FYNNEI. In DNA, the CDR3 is TGTGCCAGCAGTGAAGGGGCGCCCGAGCAGTACTTC. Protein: CASSEGAPEQYF.

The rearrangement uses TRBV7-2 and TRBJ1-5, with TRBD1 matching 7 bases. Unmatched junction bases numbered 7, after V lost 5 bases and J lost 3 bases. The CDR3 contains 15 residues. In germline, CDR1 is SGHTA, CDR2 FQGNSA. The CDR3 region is CASSLSGQYNQPQHF. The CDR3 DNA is TGTGCCAGCAGCCTATCGGGACAGTACAATCAGCCCCAGCATTTT.

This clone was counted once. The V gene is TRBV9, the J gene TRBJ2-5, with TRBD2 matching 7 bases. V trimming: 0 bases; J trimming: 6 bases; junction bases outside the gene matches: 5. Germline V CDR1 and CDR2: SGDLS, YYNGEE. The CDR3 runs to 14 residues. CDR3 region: CASSVGRGEKTQYF. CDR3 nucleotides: TGTGCCAGCAGCGTAGGACGGGGGGAGAAGACCCAGTACTTC.

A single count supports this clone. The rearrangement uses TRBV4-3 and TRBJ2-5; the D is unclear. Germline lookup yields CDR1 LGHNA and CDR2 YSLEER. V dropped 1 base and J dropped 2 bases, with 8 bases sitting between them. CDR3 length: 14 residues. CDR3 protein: CASSQAAEQETQYF. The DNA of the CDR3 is TGCGCCAGCAGCCAAGCGGCGGAACAAGAGACCCAGTACTTC.

CDR3 nucleotide sequence: TGTGCCAGCAGCACCGGACGGGGGGATGAGCAGTTCTTC. Translating gives CASSTGRGDEQFF. This chain links TRBV7-3 with TRBJ2-1; TRBD2 matches 7 bases. CDR3 size: 13 residues. CDR1 SGHTA and CDR2 FQGTGA come from the germline V gene. The V gene end was trimmed by 5 bases and the J gene end by 8 bases; junction bases not matched to a gene: 6.

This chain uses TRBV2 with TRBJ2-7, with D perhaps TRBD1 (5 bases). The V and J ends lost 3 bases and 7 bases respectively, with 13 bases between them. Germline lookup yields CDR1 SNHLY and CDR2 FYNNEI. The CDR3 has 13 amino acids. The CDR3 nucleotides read TGTGCCAGCAGTGACCGCAGGGTGGGAGAGCAGTACTTC. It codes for CASSDRRVGEQYF.

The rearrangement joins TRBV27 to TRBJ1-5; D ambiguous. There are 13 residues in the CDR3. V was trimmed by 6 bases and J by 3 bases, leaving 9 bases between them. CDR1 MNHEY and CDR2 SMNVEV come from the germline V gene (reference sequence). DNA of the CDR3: TGTGCCAGCAGGGGAGGCCCCAATCAGCCCCAGCATTTT. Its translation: CASRGGPNQPQHF.

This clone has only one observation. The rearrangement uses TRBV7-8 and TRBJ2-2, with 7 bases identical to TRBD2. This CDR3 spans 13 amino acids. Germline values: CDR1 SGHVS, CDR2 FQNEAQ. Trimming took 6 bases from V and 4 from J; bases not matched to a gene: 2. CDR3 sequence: CASSPGGTGELFF. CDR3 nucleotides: TGTGCCAGCAGTCCGGGGGGCACCGGGGAGCTGTTTTTT.

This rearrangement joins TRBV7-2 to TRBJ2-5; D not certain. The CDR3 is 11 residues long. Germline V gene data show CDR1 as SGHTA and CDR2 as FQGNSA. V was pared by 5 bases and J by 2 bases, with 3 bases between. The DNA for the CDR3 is TGTGCCAGCAGCATACAAGAGACCCAGTACTTC. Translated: CASSIQETQYF.

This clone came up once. CDR3 bases: TGCGCCAGCAGTGACACTGACTGGTTGCACCCTGCTAACTATGGCTACACCTTC. Protein: CASSDTDWLHPANYGYTF. The J gene is TRBJ1-2, the V gene TRBV10-2; unclear D gene. Germline values: CDR1 WSHSY, CDR2 SAAADI. This CDR3 has 18 residues. Between the trimmed V and J ends, which lost 3 bases and 0 bases, there was a span of 20 bases.

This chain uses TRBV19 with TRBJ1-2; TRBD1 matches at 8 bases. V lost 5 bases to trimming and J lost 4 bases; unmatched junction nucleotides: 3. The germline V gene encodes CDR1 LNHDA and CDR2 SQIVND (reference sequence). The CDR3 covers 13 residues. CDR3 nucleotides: TGTGCCAGTAGTTTTCAGGGGGCCTATGGCTACACCTTC. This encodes CASSFQGAYGYTF.

CDR3: CASSLGQGRNEKLFF. The CDR3 DNA reads TGTGCCAGCAGTTTAGGACAGGGGCGTAATGAAAAACTGTTTTTT. The chain employs TRBV28 and TRBJ1-4; 9 nucleotides line up with TRBD1. The CDR3 length is 15 residues. Germline V gene data show CDR1 as MDHEN and CDR2 as SYDVKM. Germline trimming cut 2 bases from V and 4 bases from J; bases unmatched to any gene: 2.

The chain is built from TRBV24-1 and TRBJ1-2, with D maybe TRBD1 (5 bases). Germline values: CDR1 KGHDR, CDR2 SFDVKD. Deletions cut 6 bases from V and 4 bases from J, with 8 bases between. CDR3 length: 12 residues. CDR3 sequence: CATSQGSYGYTF. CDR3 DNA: TGTGCCACCAGTCAGGGCAGCTATGGCTACACCTTC.

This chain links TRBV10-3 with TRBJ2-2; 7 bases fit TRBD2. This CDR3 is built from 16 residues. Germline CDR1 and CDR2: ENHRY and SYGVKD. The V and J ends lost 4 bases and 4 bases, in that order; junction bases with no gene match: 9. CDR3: CAISGSTSLATGELFF. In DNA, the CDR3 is TGTGCCATCAGTGGGTCGACTAGCCTCGCCACCGGGGAGCTGTTTTTT.

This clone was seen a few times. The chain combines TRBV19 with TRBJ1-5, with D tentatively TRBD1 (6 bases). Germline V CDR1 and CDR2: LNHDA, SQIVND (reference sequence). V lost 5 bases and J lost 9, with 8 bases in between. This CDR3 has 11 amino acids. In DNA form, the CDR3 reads TGTGCCAGTAGTGCACAGGGGCCCCAGCATTTT. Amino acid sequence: CASSAQGPQHF.

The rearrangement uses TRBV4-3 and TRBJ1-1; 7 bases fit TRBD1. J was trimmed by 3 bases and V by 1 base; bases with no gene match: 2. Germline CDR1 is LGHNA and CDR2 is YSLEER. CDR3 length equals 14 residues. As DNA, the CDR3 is TGCGCCAGCAGCCAAGGGACAGGAGACACTGAAGCTTTCTTT. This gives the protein CASSQGTGDTEAFF.